Shown below are 20 T cell receptor beta chains from a single sample sequenced in a study of T cell repertoires in cytomegalovirus infection. Each CDR3 protein gets one entry after TCRdb re-called the reads with MiXCR. Of about 740,000 distinct CDR3 sequences listed, about 33% were seen once; the top ten hold 15% to 20%. No antigens are known for them. The material sequenced was cultured PBMCs, taken from culture after CMV antigen stimulation. Receptors originate from a human donor in good health (CMV status not recorded). Some clones in this sample may be carry-over from other donors' samples.

V usage is TRBV5-5 and J usage is TRBJ2-5; no clear D gene. CDR3 length: 14 residues. V lost 2 bases to trimming and J lost 5 bases, with 13 bases between them. Germline CDR1 SGHKS, CDR2 YYEKEE (reference sequence). The CDR3 loop is CASSFDPAAETQYF. Written as DNA, the CDR3 is TGTGCCAGCAGCTTCGACCCCGCCGCGGAGACCCAGTACTTC.

The chain has TRBV2 and TRBJ1-4; D call uncertain. CDR3 length: 13 amino acids. CDR1 and CDR2 from the germline V gene are SNHLY and FYNNEI. V lost 1 base, J lost 12 bases, and 12 bases lay in between. CDR3 nucleotide sequence: TGTGCCAGCAGTGAAGATAAGGGTTGGGAACTGTTTTTT. This translates into CASSEDKGWELFF.

The chain links TRBV27 to TRBJ1-2, with 8 bases matching TRBD1. CDR3 length: 15 residues. Germline trimming cut 0 bases from V and 3 bases from J; bases unmatched to any gene: 3. Germline CDR1 reads MNHEY; CDR2 reads SMNVEV (reference sequence). This CDR3 is CASSLSMTGDYGYTF. CDR3 in DNA: TGTGCCAGCAGTTTATCTATGACAGGGGACTATGGCTACACCTTC.

This clonotype was counted only a few times. V is TRBV12-3 or TRBV12-4 and J is TRBJ1-4; TRBD1 aligns across 7 bases. Trimming removed 6 bases from V and 0 bases from J; junction bases left unmatched: 1. The CDR3 consists of 14 residues. CDR3 sequence: CASSTGATNEKLFF. CDR3 bases: TGTGCCAGCAGCACAGGGGCAACTAATGAAAAACTGTTTTTT.

This clonotype was seen only a few times. V is TRBV7-9 and J is TRBJ2-7; 13 bases match TRBD2. Germline CDR1 reads SEHNR; CDR2 reads FQNEAQ (reference sequence). The CDR3 is 15 residues long. Trimming removed 5 bases from V and 2 bases from J; junction bases left unmatched: 3. The CDR3 nucleotides read TGTGCCAGCAGCACGACTAGCGGGGGGACCTACGAGCAGTACTTC. Protein product: CASSTTSGGTYEQYF.

The V call is TRBV7-8, the J call TRBJ2-1; D remains unclear. The CDR3 runs to 15 residues. Trimming removed 5 bases from V and 7 bases from J, with 18 bases in between. The V gene's germline CDR1 is SGHVS and CDR2 FQNEAQ. The CDR3 DNA follows: TGTGCCAGCAGCCCATTAGTGTCGAAAAGGAATGAGCAGTTCTTC. It codes for CASSPLVSKRNEQFF.

The CDR3 DNA follows: TGTGCCAGCAGTCGGACAGGGTCGGATAATGAAAAACTGTTTTTT. It codes for CASSRTGSDNEKLFF. The V and J genes are TRBV6-1 and TRBJ1-4; 8 positions match TRBD1. Trimming at V came to 5 bases and at J to 4 bases, leaving 6 bases not matched to a gene. The CDR3 is 15 amino acids. Germline CDR1 reads MNHNS; CDR2 reads SASEGT.

This clonotype was picked up many times. The chain recombines TRBV7-2 with TRBJ1-2; 9 bases match TRBD1. V lost 1 base and J lost 2; bases outside the gene matches: 2. Germline CDR1 SGHTA, CDR2 FQGNSA. The length of the CDR3 is 15 residues. The CDR3 here is CASSLGGQGNYGYTF. As DNA, the CDR3 is TGTGCCAGCAGCTTAGGGGGACAGGGAAACTATGGCTACACCTTC.

This chain links TRBV19 with TRBJ2-3; 8 bases fit TRBD1. The CDR3 is 16 amino acids. The J segment lost 3 bases and the V segment lost 6 bases, leaving 11 bases of the junction unmatched. Germline V gene lookup returns CDR1 LNHDA and CDR2 SQIVND (reference sequence). The CDR3 DNA follows: TGTGCCAGTAGCCACCGACAGGGGTTAGGGACAGATACGCAGTATTTT. Translated, it gives CASSHRQGLGTDTQYF.

There are a few counts of this clonotype. The rearrangement uses TRBV20-1 and TRBJ2-1; 7 bases are a match to TRBD2. The CDR3 covers 15 residues. Germline loops: CDR1 DFQATT, CDR2 SNEGSKA (reference sequence). V lost 3 bases to trimming and J lost 9 bases; unmatched junction nucleotides: 14. In nucleotides, the CDR3 is TGCAGTGCTAGTCCCCCAAGCGGGATACTCTTTGAGCAGTTCTTC. Residues: CSASPPSGILFEQFF.

The chain has TRBV5-4 and TRBJ2-1; D gene uncertain. Looked up from germline, CDR1 is SGHNT and CDR2 is YYREEE (reference sequence). Between the trimmed V and J ends, which lost 0 bases and 7 bases, there was a span of 14 bases. The CDR3 loop spans 15 amino acids. CDR3 region: CASSLDSTSLNEQFF. The CDR3 region has the DNA TGTGCCAGCAGCTTGGACAGTACATCCTTGAATGAGCAGTTCTTC.

The chain joins TRBV7-8 to TRBJ2-1; D gene unclear. Germline lookup yields CDR1 SGHVS and CDR2 FQNEAQ. Deletions cut 1 base from V and 10 bases from J, with 11 bases between. This CDR3 comprises 13 residues. This CDR3 reads CASSLVKTSEQFF. CDR3 DNA: TGTGCCAGCAGCTTAGTTAAGACTTCAGAGCAGTTCTTC.

This clonotype was observed a few times. The rearrangement joins TRBV19 to TRBJ2-3, with D maybe TRBD2 (6 bases). Trimming cost V 7 bases and J 4 bases, with 9 bases left between them. Germline values: CDR1 LNHDA, CDR2 SQIVND (reference sequence). CDR3 length equals 12 residues. The CDR3 region is CASNRGSDTQYF. The CDR3 DNA reads as TGTGCCAGTAATCGGGGGTCAGATACGCAGTATTTT. Full variable domain (outside the CDR3, taken from reference TRBV19 and TRBJ2-3): DGGITQSPKYLFRKEGQNVTLSCEQNLNHDAMYWYRQDPGQGLRLIYYSQIVNDFQKGDIAEGYSVSREKKESFPLTVTSAQKNPTAFYLCASNRGSDTQYFGPGTRLTVL.

The V and J genes are TRBV5-1 and TRBJ1-1, with a possible D match to TRBD1 (6 bases). The germline V gene encodes CDR1 SGHRS and CDR2 YFSETQ. CDR3 length: 16 amino acids. With 2 bases removed from V and 4 bases from J, the gap between germline ends came to 18 bases. The CDR3 DNA reads as TGCGCCAGCAGCTTAAATACAGGGCTCGGGGGCACTGAAGCTTTCTTT. Protein product: CASSLNTGLGGTEAFF.

This clonotype showed up many times. The chain carries TRBV19 and TRBJ1-1; D unclear. V lost 9 bases and J lost 3, with 23 bases in between. The V gene's germline CDR1 is LNHDA and CDR2 SQIVND (reference sequence). The CDR3 sequence is 16 residues long. CDR3 sequence reads: CASQSHHEDPYTEAFF. For the CDR3, the DNA is TGTGCCAGCCAAAGCCACCACGAGGACCCCTACACTGAAGCTTTCTTT.

The rearrangement joins TRBV7-9 to TRBJ1-1; no reliable D call. Germline CDR1 SEHNR, CDR2 FQNEAQ (reference sequence). This CDR3 spans 16 amino acids. V was cut by 5 bases and J by 4 bases, with 20 bases left in between. The CDR3 sequence is CASSAEIQWALTEAFF. The CDR3 nucleotides read TGTGCCAGCAGCGCCGAGATTCAATGGGCGCTCACTGAAGCTTTCTTT.

This clonotype has ten or more counts. V gene TRBV7-6 combines with J gene TRBJ2-7; D may be TRBD2 (6 bases). Germline CDR1 reads SGHVS; CDR2 reads FNYEAQ. The CDR3 is made up of 16 amino acids. Trimming left V 7 bases short and J 6 bases short, with 25 bases between. Written as DNA, the CDR3 is TGTGCCAGCACCGCAACTGCAGGTGGAGGGGCTAGCGAGCAGTACTTC. Protein sequence: CASTATAGGGASEQYF.

The chain combines TRBV7-6 with TRBJ2-7, with D possibly TRBD2 on 6 matching bases. Trimming removed 0 bases from V and 3 bases from J, with 15 bases in between. CDR3 length: 16 amino acids. CDR1 is SGHVS, CDR2 FNYEAQ, per germline. The CDR3 loop reads CASSLAQTGGGYEQYF. The CDR3 DNA reads as TGTGCCAGCAGCTTAGCGCAGACCGGGGGTGGCTACGAGCAGTACTTC.

The CDR3 loop reads CASSYGGFRNQPQHF. CDR3 DNA sequence: TGTGCCAGCAGCTATGGTGGGTTCCGCAATCAGCCCCAGCATTTT. V gene TRBV12-3 or TRBV12-4 combines with J gene TRBJ1-5, with D unclear. The CDR3 spans 15 residues. Deletions cut 6 bases from V and 2 bases from J, with 14 bases between.

This chain connects TRBV4-1 to TRBJ1-5, with D tentatively TRBD1 (5 bases). Germline V gives CDR1 MGHRA, CDR2 YSYEKL. The V gene lost 1 base and the J gene lost 6 bases, with 10 bases spanning the gap. The CDR3 is made up of 14 amino acids. For the CDR3, the DNA is TGCGCCAGCAGCCAAGTCCAGGGCGGTCAGCCCCAGCATTTT. This encodes CASSQVQGGQPQHF.